This paragraph covers one T cell receptor (beta chain) sequence. CDR3 length: 14 residues. Deletions cut 0 bases from V and 10 bases from J, with 15 bases between. Per germline, CDR1 SGHAT and CDR2 FQNNGV. The data were produced by immunoSEQ multiplex PCR, yet TCRdb's version contains in-frame clones alone and is incomplete. The sample lists approximately 150,000 clones, 65% to 90% occurring once. This sample stems from a study of blood T cell repertoires in COVID-19. The rearrangement joins TRBV11-2 to TRBJ1-1, with D unclear. Sequenced sample: peripheral blood. The source is a man in his 70s with acute or convalescent COVID-19. This chain's CDR3 is CASSLDLGSSRAFF. The CDR3 coding sequence is TGTGCCAGCAGCTTAGACTTGGGGAGTTCGCGAGCTTTCTTT.